The 32 T cell receptor beta chains below were found in one sample sequenced in a study of blood T cells in healthy people across ages. The authors ran a second PCR of about 7 to 11 cycles using a sample-barcoded 5' primer and a J-beta primer mix. TCRdb itself ran the 5' RACE reads through MiXCR, one entry per CDR3 protein. The sample consists of roughly 730,000 distinct CDR3 sequences, just over 55% of them appearing once. The sample was blood. The receptors were sampled from a middle-aged man in good health.

This sequence joins TRBV20-1 and TRBJ1-2; TRBD1 aligns across 7 bases. Germline trimming cut 2 bases from V and 8 bases from J; bases unmatched to any gene: 8. Germline V lookup: CDR1 DFQATT, CDR2 SNEGSKA (reference sequence). CDR3 length equals 13 residues. This CDR3 reads CSARIHRGRGYTF. The CDR3 coding sequence is TGCAGTGCTAGAATTCACAGGGGAAGGGGCTACACCTTC.

This clonotype occurred a few times. V usage is TRBV6-6 and J usage is TRBJ1-6; weak D call: TRBD1 (5 bases). CDR3 length equals 14 residues. CDR1 is MNHNY, CDR2 SVGAGI, per germline (reference sequence). V gave up 2 bases and J gave up 10 bases, with 12 bases separating them. In DNA, the CDR3 is TGTGCCAGCAGTTACGGCCAGGGTCAATCACCCCTCCACTTT. The encoded protein is CASSYGQGQSPLHF.

The table lists this clonotype with a count of one. The V and J genes are TRBV15 and TRBJ2-5; 8 nucleotides line up with TRBD2. The CDR3 contains 16 residues. J gave up 11 bases and V 3 bases, and 17 bases lay outside the gene matches. Per germline, CDR1 LNHNV and CDR2 YYDKDF (reference sequence). The CDR3 region has the DNA TGTGCCACCAGCAGTTGGCGGGAGGTAACCTACAATGAGCAGTACTTC. Translated, it gives CATSSWREVTYNEQYF.

The genes are TRBV28 and TRBJ2-7; D may match TRBD1 or TRBD2 (5 bases each). This CDR3 has 14 residues. Germline values: CDR1 MDHEN, CDR2 SYDVKM. V shed 5 bases and J shed 2 bases, with 13 bases lying between them. The CDR3 DNA is TGTGCCAGCAGTGGGATTTGGGGGACCTACGAGCAGTACTTC. Protein: CASSGIWGTYEQYF.

The CDR3 DNA reads TGCGCCAGCAGCTTCGGAATAGGGAGGGGAGCAGATACGCAGTATTTT. It codes for CASSFGIGRGADTQYF. This chain uses TRBV5-1 with TRBJ2-3, with 7 nucleotides matching TRBD2. Germline CDR1 reads SGHRS; CDR2 reads YFSETQ. Unmatched junction bases numbered 10, after V lost 2 bases and J lost 4 bases. CDR3 size: 16 residues.

The chain links TRBV7-2 to TRBJ2-1; 10 bases match TRBD2. The J call may not be correct, given that the DNA end is closer to TRBJ2-7. This CDR3 region has 17 residues. CDR1 SGHTA and CDR2 FQGNSA come from the germline V gene. The CDR3 loop reads CASSLDGASGSYNEQYF. CDR3 in DNA: TGTGCCAGCAGCTTAGACGGCGCTAGCGGGAGTTACAATGAGCAGTACTTC.

V is TRBV12-3 or TRBV12-4 and J is TRBJ1-2; the D gene is possibly TRBD1 (5 bases). The V and J ends lost 1 base and 6 bases respectively, with 9 bases between them. There are 13 residues in the CDR3. The CDR3 DNA is TGTGCCAGCAGTTTAGGGGCAGGGAATGGCTACACCTTC. This translates into CASSLGAGNGYTF.

The chain links TRBV6-1 to TRBJ2-7, with a tentative D call TRBD1 (6 bases). This CDR3 contains 14 residues. The V gene lost 6 bases and the J gene lost 2 bases, with 14 bases spanning the gap. Per the germline V gene, CDR1 is MNHNS and CDR2 is SASEGT. DNA of the CDR3: TGTGCCAGCAGGCCGGGACACCAGCCCTACGAGCAGTACTTC. It specifies CASRPGHQPYEQYF.

The CDR3 loop is CASSPHQAKNIQYF. DNA for the CDR3: TGTGCCAGCAGTCCCCACCAAGCCAAAAACATTCAGTACTTC. The gene calls are TRBV28 and TRBJ2-4, with unresolved D. Trimming cost V 5 bases and J 0 bases, with 8 bases left between them. The CDR3 consists of 14 residues. The germline CDR1 and CDR2 sequences are MDHEN and SYDVKM.

This chain joins TRBV3-1 and TRBJ1-1, with 10 positions matching TRBD1. CDR1 is LGHDT, CDR2 YNNKEL, per germline (reference sequence). The CDR3 is 15 residues long. With 4 bases clipped from V and 5 bases from J, the junction kept 7 bases outside the gene matches. CDR3 protein: CASSLDPGQGTEAFF. In nucleotides, the CDR3 is TGTGCCAGCAGCCTCGACCCGGGACAGGGGACTGAAGCTTTCTTT.

The J gene is TRBJ1-3, the V gene TRBV20-1, with D possibly being TRBD1 (6 bases). This CDR3 has 17 amino acids. Deletions cut 5 bases from V and 2 bases from J, with 22 bases between. The germline gives CDR1 DFQATT, CDR2 SNEGSKA (reference sequence). CDR3 protein: CSAALQGRIVTGNTIYF. DNA of the CDR3: TGCAGTGCTGCGTTACAGGGTAGGATCGTCACTGGAAACACCATATATTTT.

This clonotype has only one observation. The gene calls are TRBV6-1 and TRBJ1-1; D remains ambiguous. The CDR3 sequence is 10 residues long. CDR1 MNHNS and CDR2 SASEGT come from the germline V gene. V lost 6 bases, J lost 7 bases, and 6 bases lay in between. The CDR3 DNA reads TGTGCCAGCAGACAGAATGAAGCTTTCTTT. Its translation is CASRQNEAFF.

CDR3 DNA: TGCAGTGTCGCGCCACAGGGGGCTGCCAATCAGCCCCAGCATTTT. Its protein product is CSVAPQGAANQPQHF. This rearrangement joins TRBV20-1 to TRBJ1-5; 9 nucleotides align to TRBD1. The CDR3 totals 15 residues. From germline, CDR1 is DFQATT and CDR2 SNEGSKA (reference sequence). Trimming removed 7 bases from V and 3 bases from J; junction bases left unmatched: 10.

V and J are TRBV6-1 and TRBJ2-2; a possible D gene is TRBD2 (5 bases). The CDR3 has 13 amino acids. CDR1 and CDR2 from the germline V gene are MNHNS and SASEGT. V lost 11 bases and J 3 bases, leaving 13 bases between the germline ends. The CDR3 DNA sequence: TGTGCCGCCAACGGACTGGACACCGGGGAGCTGTTTTTT. Translated, it gives CAANGLDTGELFF.

The chain recombines TRBV6-1 with TRBJ2-1, with 7 nucleotides matching TRBD2. After removal of 1 base from V and 2 bases from J, the junction contained 2 bases not matched to a gene. CDR3 length equals 15 residues. CDR1 is MNHNS, CDR2 SASEGT, per germline. DNA of the CDR3: TGTGCCAGCAGTGAAGGGCTAGCGGCCTACAATGAGCAGTTCTTC. Protein product: CASSEGLAAYNEQFF.

This chain uses TRBV6-2 or TRBV6-3 with TRBJ2-5; possibly TRBD2 for D (6 bases). The DNA end favors TRBJ2-7, so the J call may be wrong. Germline V gene sequence: CDR1 MNHEY, CDR2 SVGEGT. This CDR3 is built from 18 residues. CDR3: CASSYPRSNGTSLYEQYF. The CDR3 DNA sequence: TGTGCCAGCAGTTACCCACGTAGTAACGGGACTTCCCTATACGAGCAGTACTTC.

This clonotype was counted only a few times. This chain connects TRBV29-1 to TRBJ1-2; TRBD1 is a possible D gene (5 bases). V was pared by 0 bases and J by 0 bases, with 14 bases between. Germline assignment: CDR1 SQVTM and CDR2 ANQGSEA. The CDR3 covers 16 residues. The CDR3 sequence: CSVEDPGAEANYGYTF. In DNA form, the CDR3 reads TGCAGCGTTGAAGATCCCGGGGCAGAAGCTAACTATGGCTACACCTTC. Using reference TRBV29-1 and TRBJ1-2 for the parts outside the CDR3, the full variable domain is SAVISQKPSRDICQRGTSLTIQCQVDSQVTMMFWYRQQPGQSLTLIATANQGSEATYESGFVIDKFPISRPNLTFSTLTVSNMSPEDSSIYLCSVEDPGAEANYGYTFGSGTRLTVV.

A few counts support this clonotype. The chain is built from TRBV7-8 and TRBJ2-7; D ambiguous. V was trimmed by 2 bases and J by 4 bases, leaving 9 bases between them. This CDR3 contains 13 residues. CDR1 SGHVS and CDR2 FQNEAQ come from the germline V gene. The chain's CDR3 is CASSLQPKYEQYF. The CDR3 DNA sequence: TGTGCCAGCAGCTTACAGCCTAAGTACGAGCAGTACTTC.

This clonotype was counted only a few times. The gene calls are TRBV7-9 and TRBJ2-7; D gene ambiguous. The CDR3 length is 14 residues. V was shortened by 1 base and J by 7 bases, with 14 bases between the two germline ends. Germline lookup yields CDR1 SEHNR and CDR2 FQNEAQ (reference sequence). The CDR3 protein is CASSLEGSASEQYF. The CDR3 DNA reads as TGTGCCAGCAGCTTAGAAGGGTCGGCCAGTGAGCAGTACTTC.

The J gene is TRBJ2-2, the V gene TRBV12-3 or TRBV12-4; TRBD1 aligns across 11 bases. After removal of 6 bases from V and 4 bases from J, the junction contained 7 bases not matched to a gene. The CDR3 has 16 amino acids. This chain's CDR3 is CASRPSGTGGTGELFF. In DNA, the CDR3 is TGTGCCAGCAGACCATCCGGGACAGGGGGCACCGGGGAGCTGTTTTTT.

The V call is TRBV15, the J call TRBJ2-2; TRBD2 might be the D (5 bases). The ends were cut back, 2 bases at V and 2 bases at J, with 9 bases in the middle. The germline gives CDR1 LNHNV, CDR2 YYDKDF (reference sequence). The CDR3 contains 15 residues. The chain's CDR3 is CATSRNLANTGELFF. The CDR3 nucleotides are TGTGCCACCAGCAGAAATCTAGCAAACACCGGGGAGCTGTTTTTT.

The chain employs TRBV3-1 and TRBJ1-4; D ambiguous. There are 14 residues in the CDR3. The V and J ends lost 1 base and 5 bases respectively, with 8 bases between them. Germline V gene sequence: CDR1 LGHDT, CDR2 YNNKEL (reference sequence). The CDR3 region has the DNA TGTGCCAGCAGCCAAGTCGGAGGAAATGAAAAACTGTTTTTT. Protein sequence: CASSQVGGNEKLFF. The full variable domain, with the rest looked up from reference TRBV3-1 and TRBJ1-4, is DTAVSQTPKYLVTQMGNDKSIKCEQNLGHDTMYWYKQDSKKFLKIMFSYNNKELIINETVPNRFSPKSPDKAHLNLHINSLELGDSAVYFCASSQVGGNEKLFFGSGTQLSVL.

This clonotype was counted only a few times. This sequence joins TRBV9 and TRBJ2-1; 7 positions match TRBD1. The CDR3 runs 15 residues. Trimming took 4 bases from V and 8 from J; bases not matched to a gene: 12. Germline V gene lookup returns CDR1 SGDLS and CDR2 YYNGEE. CDR3 nucleotides: TGTGCCAGCAGCCAGGGGGTAGGCGGTGTCGATGAGCAGTTCTTC. Translated: CASSQGVGGVDEQFF.

The chain recombines TRBV6-2 or TRBV6-3 with TRBJ1-1; 7 nucleotides match TRBD1. The trim removed 4 bases at V and 4 bases at J, leaving 6 bases unmatched. The CDR3 totals 14 residues. Germline CDR1 and CDR2: MNHEY and SVGEGT. CDR3 DNA sequence: TGTGCCAGCAGTTTGGGGAACAGGGGCACTGAAGCTTTCTTT. It is translated as CASSLGNRGTEAFF.

This sequence joins TRBV5-1 and TRBJ2-4; 12 nucleotides agree with TRBD2. The germline V gene encodes CDR1 SGHRS and CDR2 YFSETQ. V lost 5 bases and J lost 6; bases outside the gene matches: 12. The CDR3 totals 17 residues. The CDR3 is CASRKGLAGQRVNIQYF. The CDR3, as DNA: TGCGCCAGCAGGAAAGGACTAGCGGGACAGCGTGTAAACATTCAGTACTTC. Using reference TRBV5-1 and TRBJ2-4 for the parts outside the CDR3, the full variable domain is KAGVTQTPRYLIKTRGQQVTLSCSPISGHRSVSWYQQTPGQGLQFLFEYFSETQRNKGNFPGRFSGRQFSNSRSEMNVSTLELGDSALYLCASRKGLAGQRVNIQYFGAGTRLSVL.

The rearrangement uses TRBV3-1 and TRBJ2-7; 7 bases map to TRBD1. Unmatched junction bases numbered 6, after V lost 0 bases and J lost 7 bases. The CDR3 consists of 14 residues. Per the germline V gene, CDR1 is LGHDT and CDR2 is YNNKEL (reference sequence). CDR3 bases: TGTGCCAGCAGCCAAGATGCTAGGGGGCTTGAGCAGTACTTC. Translation: CASSQDARGLEQYF.

This clonotype was detected only once. The J gene is TRBJ2-2, the V gene TRBV5-8; TRBD1 might be the D (5 bases). The germline V gene has CDR1 SGHTS and CDR2 YDEGEE. This CDR3 is 21 amino acids long. The V gene lost 1 base and the J gene lost 1 base, with 26 bases spanning the gap. DNA for the CDR3: TGTGCCAGCAGCTTGATTCAGGGTAGTGAGATACCACCCTGGAACACCGGGGAGCTGTTTTTT. Amino acid sequence: CASSLIQGSEIPPWNTGELFF.

The rearrangement joins TRBV6-5 to TRBJ2-1; D is perhaps TRBD1 (5 bases). Trimming took off 0 bases at V and 8 bases at J, with 11 bases between the two ends. The CDR3 sequence is 14 residues long. Per the germline V gene, CDR1 is MNHEY and CDR2 is SVGAGI. CDR3 nucleotide sequence: TGTGCCAGCAGTTACTCGCAGGGCGTCTATGAGCAGTTCTTC. Protein: CASSYSQGVYEQFF.

V is TRBV7-9 and J is TRBJ2-1, with D possibly matching TRBD1 (6 bases). Trimming removed 2 bases from V and 6 bases from J, with 14 bases in between. The CDR3 sequence is 15 residues long. Germline values: CDR1 SEHNR, CDR2 FQNEAQ (reference sequence). The CDR3 sequence: CASSLPQGFSNEQFF. The CDR3, as DNA: TGTGCCAGCAGCTTACCGCAGGGGTTCAGCAATGAGCAGTTCTTC.

The CDR3, as DNA: TGTGCCACCAGTAGGACCGCGGCCCTCCAAGAGACCCAGTACTTC. Its protein product is CATSRTAALQETQYF. J is TRBJ2-5 and V is TRBV15, with D uncertain. V dropped 6 bases and J dropped 1 base, with 15 bases sitting between them. The germline V gene encodes CDR1 LNHNV and CDR2 YYDKDF (reference sequence). There are 15 residues in the CDR3.

The chain uses TRBV7-3 and TRBJ2-5; TRBD2 matches at 11 bases. CDR3 length: 17 residues. CDR1 and CDR2 (germline): SGHTA, FQGTGA. With 4 bases clipped from V and 5 bases from J, the junction kept 12 bases outside the gene matches. The CDR3 sequence: CASSSSSLSGRAETQYF. The DNA for the CDR3 is TGTGCCAGCAGCTCCTCTTCTCTTAGCGGGAGGGCGGAGACCCAGTACTTC.

This chain connects TRBV20-1 to TRBJ2-3, with 7 bases lining up with TRBD1. V was clipped by 6 bases and J by 2 bases; unmatched bases: 14. This CDR3 spans 16 amino acids. CDR1 is DFQATT, CDR2 SNEGSKA, per germline (reference sequence). The CDR3 DNA follows: TGCAGTGCCCGGGGAACAGGGGCCCTTTACACAGATACGCAGTATTTT. Translation: CSARGTGALYTDTQYF.